These 6 T cell receptor beta chains were sequenced from one sample in a study of early T cells in non-severe SARS-CoV-2 infection. TCRdb redid the calling of the 5' RACE reads with MiXCR, one entry per CDR3 protein. This table has some 80,000 distinct CDR3 sequences, roughly 10% appearing once. The sample here was whole blood, taken at baseline. The receptor source for this set is an adult who was a healthcare worker with PCR-confirmed SARS-CoV-2 infection or an uninfected control (not recorded which).

This clonotype appeared many times. The chain recombines TRBV2 with TRBJ2-7; perhaps TRBD2 as D (5 bases). V dropped 0 bases and J dropped 3 bases, with 9 bases sitting between them. There are 14 residues in the CDR3. Germline V gene data show CDR1 as SNHLY and CDR2 as FYNNEI. The CDR3 sequence: CASSEAPGSYEQYF. The CDR3 DNA reads TGTGCCAGCAGTGAAGCCCCGGGGAGCTACGAGCAGTACTTC.

This clonotype was observed a handful of times. The V gene is TRBV5-1, the J gene TRBJ2-6; D ambiguous. Germline V gene sequence: CDR1 SGHRS, CDR2 YFSETQ. The CDR3 consists of 15 residues. V lost 3 bases to trimming and J lost 0 bases, with 7 bases between them. CDR3: CASSWTVSGANVLTF. Written as DNA, the CDR3 is TGCGCCAGCAGCTGGACGGTCTCTGGGGCCAACGTCCTGACTTTC.

The sample holds a few counts of this clonotype. The chain recombines TRBV28 with TRBJ2-7; D gene unclear. This CDR3 is built from 12 residues. The ends were cut back, 6 bases at V and 3 bases at J, with 9 bases in the middle. Germline assignment: CDR1 MDHEN and CDR2 SYDVKM. The CDR3 loop is CASSPGLYEQYF. DNA for the CDR3: TGTGCCAGCAGCCCCGGTCTCTACGAGCAGTACTTC.

This clonotype was detected only a few times. The CDR3 spells CASSSNRYTQYF. Written as DNA, the CDR3 is TGTGCCAGCAGCTCCAACCGATATACGCAGTATTTT. J is TRBJ2-3 and V is TRBV11-2; D not resolved. The CDR3 is 12 residues long. Germline V CDR1 and CDR2: SGHAT, FQNNGV. Trimming took 4 bases from V and 7 from J, leaving 9 bases between them.

This clonotype showed up many times. The junction and the germline gene differ at one end; a read error may be behind it. The rearrangement joins TRBV29-1 to TRBJ1-3; D is undetermined. The CDR3 is 13 amino acids. The germline gives CDR1 SQVTM, CDR2 ANQGSEA. The CDR3 sequence is CSVEGTGGNTIYF. Written as DNA, the CDR3 is TGCAGCGTAGAAGGCACCGGGGGAAACACCATATATTTT.

This chain connects TRBV7-6 to TRBJ2-3; TRBD1 might be the D (5 bases). Germline lookup yields CDR1 SGHVS and CDR2 FNYEAQ. V shed 5 bases and J shed 1 base, with 7 bases lying between them. The CDR3 runs to 13 residues. CDR3 sequence reads: CASSPTGTDTQYF. The CDR3 DNA follows: TGTGCCAGCAGCCCGACAGGCACAGATACGCAGTATTTT.